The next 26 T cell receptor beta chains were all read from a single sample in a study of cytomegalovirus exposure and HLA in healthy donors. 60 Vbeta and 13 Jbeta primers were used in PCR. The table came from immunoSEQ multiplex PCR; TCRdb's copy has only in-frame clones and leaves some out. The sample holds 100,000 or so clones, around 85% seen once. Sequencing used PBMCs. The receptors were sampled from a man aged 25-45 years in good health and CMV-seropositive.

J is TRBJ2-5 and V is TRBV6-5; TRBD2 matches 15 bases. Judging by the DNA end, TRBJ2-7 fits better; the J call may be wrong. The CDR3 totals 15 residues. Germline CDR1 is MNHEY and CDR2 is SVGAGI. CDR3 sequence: CASRGTSGGSYEQYF. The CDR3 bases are TGTGCCAGCAGAGGGACTAGCGGGGGGTCCTACGAGCAGTACTTC.

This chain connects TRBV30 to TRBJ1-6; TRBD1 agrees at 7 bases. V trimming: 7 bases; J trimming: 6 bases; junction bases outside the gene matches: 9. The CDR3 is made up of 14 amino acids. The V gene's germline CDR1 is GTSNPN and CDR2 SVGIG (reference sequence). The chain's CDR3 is CAFRDRPSNSPLHF. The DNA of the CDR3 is TGTGCCTTCCGGGACAGACCCTCTAATTCACCCCTCCACTTT. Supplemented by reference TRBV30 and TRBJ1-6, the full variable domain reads SQTIHQWPATLVQPVGSPLSLECTVEGTSNPNLYWYRQAAGRGLQLLFYSVGIGQISSEVPQNLSASRPQDRQFILSSKKLLLSDSGFYLCAFRDRPSNSPLHFGNGTRLTVT.

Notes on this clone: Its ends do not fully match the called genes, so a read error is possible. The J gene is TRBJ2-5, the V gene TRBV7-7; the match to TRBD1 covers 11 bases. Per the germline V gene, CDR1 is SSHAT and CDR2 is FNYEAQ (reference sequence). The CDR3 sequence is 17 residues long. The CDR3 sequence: CASSLGQGASIVETQYF. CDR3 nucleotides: TGTGCTAGCAGCTTAGGACAGGGGGCGAGTATCGTGGAGACCCAGTACTTC. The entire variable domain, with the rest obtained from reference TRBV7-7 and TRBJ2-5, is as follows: GAGVSQSPRYKVTKRGQDVTLRCDPISSHATLYWYQQALGQGPEFLTYFNYEAQPDKSGLPSDRFSAERPEGSISTLTIQRTEQRDSAMYRCASSLGQGASIVETQYFGPGTRLLVL.

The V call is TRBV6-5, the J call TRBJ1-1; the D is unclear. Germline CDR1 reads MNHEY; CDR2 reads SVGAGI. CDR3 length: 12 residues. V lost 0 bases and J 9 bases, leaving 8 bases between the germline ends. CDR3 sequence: CASSYSGLQAFF. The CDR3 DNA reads TGTGCCAGCAGTTACTCTGGCTTACAAGCTTTCTTT.

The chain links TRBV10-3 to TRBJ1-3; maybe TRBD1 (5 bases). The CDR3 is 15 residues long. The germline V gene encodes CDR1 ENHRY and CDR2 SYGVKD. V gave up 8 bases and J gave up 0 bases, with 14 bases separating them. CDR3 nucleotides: TGTGCCATCGAACCCCAGGGCCGCTCTGGAAACACCATATATTTT. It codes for CAIEPQGRSGNTIYF.

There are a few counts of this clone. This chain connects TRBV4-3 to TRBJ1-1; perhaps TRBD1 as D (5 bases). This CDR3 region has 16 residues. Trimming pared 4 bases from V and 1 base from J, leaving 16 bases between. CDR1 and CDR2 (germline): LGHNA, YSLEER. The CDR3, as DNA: TGCGCCAGCAGCCGGCCTGTGGGGCAGGGGAACACTGAAGCTTTCTTT. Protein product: CASSRPVGQGNTEAFF.

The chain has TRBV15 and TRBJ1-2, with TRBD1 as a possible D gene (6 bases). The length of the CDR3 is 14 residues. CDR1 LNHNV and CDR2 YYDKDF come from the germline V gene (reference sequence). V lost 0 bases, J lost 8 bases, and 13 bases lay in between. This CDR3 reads CATSREGGGRGYTF. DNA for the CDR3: TGTGCCACCAGCAGAGAGGGGGGGGGCCGGGGCTACACCTTC. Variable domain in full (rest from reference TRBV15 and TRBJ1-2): DAMVIQNPRYQVTQFGKPVTLSCSQTLNHNVMYWYQQKSSQAPKLLFHYYDKDFNNEADTPDNFQSRRPNTSFCFLDIRSPGLGDTAMYLCATSREGGGRGYTFGSGTRLTVV.

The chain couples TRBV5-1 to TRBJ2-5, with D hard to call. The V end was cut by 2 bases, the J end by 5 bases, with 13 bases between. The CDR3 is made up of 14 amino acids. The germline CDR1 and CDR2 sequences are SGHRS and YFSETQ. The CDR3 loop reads CASSFGEARETQYF. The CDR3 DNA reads TGCGCCAGCAGCTTTGGAGAAGCTCGGGAGACCCAGTACTTC.

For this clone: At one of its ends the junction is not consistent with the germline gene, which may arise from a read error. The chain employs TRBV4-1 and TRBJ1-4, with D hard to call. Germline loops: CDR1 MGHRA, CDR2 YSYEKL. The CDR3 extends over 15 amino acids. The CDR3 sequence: CASSLTEATNEKLFF. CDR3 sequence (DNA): TGCGCCAGCAGCCTAACGGAAGCAACTAATGAAAAACTGTTTTTC.

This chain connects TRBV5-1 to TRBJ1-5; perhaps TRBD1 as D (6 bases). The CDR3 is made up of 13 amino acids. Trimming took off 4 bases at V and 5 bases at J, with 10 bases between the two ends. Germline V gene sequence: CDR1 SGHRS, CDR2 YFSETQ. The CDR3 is CASSPGGHQPQHF. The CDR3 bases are TGCGCCAGCAGCCCGGGGGGGCATCAGCCCCAGCATTTT.

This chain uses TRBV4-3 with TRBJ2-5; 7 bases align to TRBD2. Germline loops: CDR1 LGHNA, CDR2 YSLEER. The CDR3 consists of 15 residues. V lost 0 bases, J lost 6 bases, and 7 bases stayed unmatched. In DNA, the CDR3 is TGCGCCAGCAGCCAAGATCCACTAGCGAGGCAGACCCAGTACTTC. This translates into CASSQDPLARQTQYF.

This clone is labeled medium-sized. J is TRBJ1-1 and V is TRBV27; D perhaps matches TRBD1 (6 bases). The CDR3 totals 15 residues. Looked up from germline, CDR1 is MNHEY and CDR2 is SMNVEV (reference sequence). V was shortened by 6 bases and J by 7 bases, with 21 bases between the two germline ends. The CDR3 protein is CASSPSTGPRGEAFF. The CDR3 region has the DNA TGTGCCAGCAGCCCATCGACAGGCCCACGAGGTGAAGCTTTCTTT.

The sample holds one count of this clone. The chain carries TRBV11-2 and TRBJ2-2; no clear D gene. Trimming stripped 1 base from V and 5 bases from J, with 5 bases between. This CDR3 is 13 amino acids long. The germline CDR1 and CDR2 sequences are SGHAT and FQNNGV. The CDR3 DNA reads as TGTGCCAGCAGCTTAGTTAGAACCGGGGAGCTGTTTTTT. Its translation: CASSLVRTGELFF.

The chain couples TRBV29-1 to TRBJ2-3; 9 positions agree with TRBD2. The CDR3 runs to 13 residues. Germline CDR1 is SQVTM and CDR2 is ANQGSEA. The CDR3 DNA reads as TGCAGTGGTTGGCGGGGGGGCAGAGATACGCAGTATTTT. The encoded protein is CSGWRGGRDTQYF.

CDR3 bases: TGCGCCAGCAGCTTAACCATAGCGGGGGCTGAGACCCAGTACTTC. Amino acid sequence: CASSLTIAGAETQYF. The chain has TRBV4-1 and TRBJ2-5; TRBD2 matches 9 bases. V was clipped by 5 bases and J by 5 bases; unmatched bases: 9. The CDR3 covers 15 residues. Germline CDR1 MGHRA, CDR2 YSYEKL.

CDR3 in amino acids: CASSLARDRGHEQYF. In DNA form, the CDR3 reads TGTGCCAGCAGCTTGGCCCGAGACAGGGGACACGAGCAGTACTTC. The chain is built from TRBV5-5 and TRBJ2-7; TRBD1 aligns across 8 bases. In germline, CDR1 is SGHKS, CDR2 YYEKEE (reference sequence). CDR3 length: 15 amino acids. Trimming took 0 bases from V and 5 from J; bases not matched to a gene: 7.

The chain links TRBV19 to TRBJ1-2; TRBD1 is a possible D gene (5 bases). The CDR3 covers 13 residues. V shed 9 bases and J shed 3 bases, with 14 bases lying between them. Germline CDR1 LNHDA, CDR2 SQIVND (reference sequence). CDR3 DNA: TGTGCCAGCAGCCCCCCCAGGGACTATGGCTACACCTTC. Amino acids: CASSPPRDYGYTF. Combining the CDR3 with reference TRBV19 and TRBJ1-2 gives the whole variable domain DGGITQSPKYLFRKEGQNVTLSCEQNLNHDAMYWYRQDPGQGLRLIYYSQIVNDFQKGDIAEGYSVSREKKESFPLTVTSAQKNPTAFYLCASSPPRDYGYTFGSGTRLTVV.

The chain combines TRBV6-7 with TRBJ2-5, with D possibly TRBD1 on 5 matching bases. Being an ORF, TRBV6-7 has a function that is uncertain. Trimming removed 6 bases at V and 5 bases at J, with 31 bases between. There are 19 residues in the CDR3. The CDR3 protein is CASSQIGLSVAGPSETQYF. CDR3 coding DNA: TGTGCCAGCAGCCAAATTGGTCTTTCGGTGGCAGGGCCCTCGGAGACCCAGTACTTC.

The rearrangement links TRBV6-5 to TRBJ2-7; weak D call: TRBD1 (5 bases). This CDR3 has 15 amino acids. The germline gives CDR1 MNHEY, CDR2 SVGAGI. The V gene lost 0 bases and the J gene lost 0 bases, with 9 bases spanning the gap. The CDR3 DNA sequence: TGTGCCAGCAGTTACTCTCAGGGTAACTCCTACGAGCAGTACTTC. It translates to CASSYSQGNSYEQYF.

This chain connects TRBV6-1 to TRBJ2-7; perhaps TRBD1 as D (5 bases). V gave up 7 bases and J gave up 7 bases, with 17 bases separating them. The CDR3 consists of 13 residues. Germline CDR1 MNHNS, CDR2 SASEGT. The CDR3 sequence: CASTGRVVGEQYF. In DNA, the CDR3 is TGTGCCAGCACGGGCAGGGTAGTTGGGGAGCAGTACTTC.

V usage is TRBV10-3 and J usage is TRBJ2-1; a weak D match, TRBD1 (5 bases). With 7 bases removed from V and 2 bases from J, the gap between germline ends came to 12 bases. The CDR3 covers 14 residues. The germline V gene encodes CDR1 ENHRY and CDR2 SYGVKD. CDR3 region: CAIKPRETYNEQFF. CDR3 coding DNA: TGTGCCATCAAGCCCAGGGAAACCTACAATGAGCAGTTCTTC.

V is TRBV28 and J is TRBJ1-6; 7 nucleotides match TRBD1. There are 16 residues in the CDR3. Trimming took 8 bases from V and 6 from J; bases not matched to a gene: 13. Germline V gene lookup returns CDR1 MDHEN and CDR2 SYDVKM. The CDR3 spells CASPDRVWVGNSPLHF. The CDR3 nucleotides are TGTGCCAGCCCTGACAGGGTTTGGGTAGGTAATTCACCCCTCCACTTT.

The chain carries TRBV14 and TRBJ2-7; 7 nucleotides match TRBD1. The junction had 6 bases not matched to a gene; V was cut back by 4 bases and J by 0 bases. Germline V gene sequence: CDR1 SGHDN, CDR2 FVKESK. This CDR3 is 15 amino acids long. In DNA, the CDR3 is TGTGCCAGCAGCCTGGACAGGACTCGCTCCTACGAGCAGTACTTC. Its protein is CASSLDRTRSYEQYF.

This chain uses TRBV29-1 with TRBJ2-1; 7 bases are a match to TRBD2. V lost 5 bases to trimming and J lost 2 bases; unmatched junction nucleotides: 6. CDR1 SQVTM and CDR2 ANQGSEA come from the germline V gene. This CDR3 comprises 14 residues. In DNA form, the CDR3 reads TGCAGCGTTCATCTAGCGGCAACCTACAATGAGCAGTTCTTC. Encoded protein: CSVHLAATYNEQFF.

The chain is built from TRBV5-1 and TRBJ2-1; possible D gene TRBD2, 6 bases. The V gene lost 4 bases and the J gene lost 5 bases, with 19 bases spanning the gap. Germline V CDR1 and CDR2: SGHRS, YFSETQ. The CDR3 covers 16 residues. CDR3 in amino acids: CASSRGGTESNNEQFF. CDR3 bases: TGCGCCAGCAGCCGCGGCGGGACTGAATCCAACAATGAGCAGTTCTTC.

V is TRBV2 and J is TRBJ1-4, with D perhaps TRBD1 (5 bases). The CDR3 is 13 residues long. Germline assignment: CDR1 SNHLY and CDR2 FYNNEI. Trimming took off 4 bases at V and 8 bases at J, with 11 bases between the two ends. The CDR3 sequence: CASSAQGREKLFF. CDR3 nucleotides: TGTGCCAGCAGTGCTCAGGGTAGGGAAAAACTGTTTTTT.